This TCR beta chain was captured in a study of human T cells and chemical hapten exposure. Study-wide background: TCR yields per sample varied mostly from small pooled library volume differences.

CDR1 and CDR2 from the germline V gene are SEHNR and FQNEAQ (reference sequence). V lost 4 bases to trimming and J lost 6 bases; unmatched junction nucleotides: 9. The CDR3 contains 15 residues. Time point defined: healthy volunteer bleed at 2 weeks. The starting material, unfractionated whole blood, was used for total RNA extraction. Authors' data handling: Samples had a median of 95,638 TCRs, ranging 23,224 to 690,600. MiXCR was run by TCRdb on the RACE reads, yielding one entry per CDR3 protein. For this entry, the V and J calls and clone size follow TCRdb and not the study's own pipeline. The sample carries just over 90,000 distinct CDR3 sequences, about 8.6% recorded once. This clonotype was detected ten times or more.

The TCR sequence derives from a female donor in good health. Some clones in this sample may be carry-over from other donors' samples. Sequencing was done on a sample of whole blood. This chain joins TRBV7-9 and TRBJ2-3, with 8 nucleotides matching TRBD1. CDR3 nucleotide sequence: TGTGCCAGCAGCTCCGACAGGGGAACGAGGGATACGCAGTATTTT. Translating gives CASSSDRGTRDTQYF.